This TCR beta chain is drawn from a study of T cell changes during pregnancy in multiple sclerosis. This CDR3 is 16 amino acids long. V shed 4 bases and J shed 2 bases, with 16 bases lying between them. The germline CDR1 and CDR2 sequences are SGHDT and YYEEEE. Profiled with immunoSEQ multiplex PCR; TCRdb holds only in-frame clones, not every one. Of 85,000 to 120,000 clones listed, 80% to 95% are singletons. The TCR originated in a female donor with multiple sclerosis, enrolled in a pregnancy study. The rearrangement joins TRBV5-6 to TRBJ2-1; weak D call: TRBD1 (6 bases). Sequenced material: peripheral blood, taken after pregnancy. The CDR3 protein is CASSPPNRVTYNEQFF. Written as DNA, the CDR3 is TGTGCCAGCAGCCCCCCAAACAGGGTGACCTACAATGAGCAGTTCTTC.